This T cell receptor (beta chain) was recorded in a study of post-analysis software for immune sequencing data. General study points: In patients, about 5 TRBV segments were more frequent than in controls, with TRBV5-6, TRBV5-1 and TRBV20-1 among them. Controls significantly exceeded multiple sclerosis patients in normalized Chao1 diversity.

The TCR beta cDNA libraries contained unique molecular identifiers. TCRdb processed the PCR reads anew with MiXCR; each CDR3 protein has one entry. The table lists some 800,000 distinct CDR3 sequences, about half of them singletons. As to this clonotype: The antigen remains undetermined.

Per germline, CDR1 KGHDR and CDR2 SFDVKD. V lost 5 bases to trimming and J lost 3 bases; unmatched junction nucleotides: 6. The length of the CDR3 is 16 residues. The sample comprised blood. The gene calls are TRBV24-1 and TRBJ2-2, with 9 bases aligning to TRBD1. The receptor comes from a girl aged 10-17 years with multiple sclerosis. The CDR3 nucleotides read TGTGCCACCAGTGTGGACAGGGGAAAGGACACCGGGGAGCTGTTTTTT. Translated: CATSVDRGKDTGELFF.